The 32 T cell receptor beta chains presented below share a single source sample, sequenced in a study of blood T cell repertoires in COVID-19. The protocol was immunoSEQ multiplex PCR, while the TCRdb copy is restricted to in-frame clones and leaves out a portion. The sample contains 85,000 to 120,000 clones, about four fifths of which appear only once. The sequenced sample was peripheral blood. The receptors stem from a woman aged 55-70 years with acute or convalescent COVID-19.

CDR3 protein: CASSFRLAGGSTDTQYF. The CDR3 bases are TGCGCCAGCAGCTTTAGACTAGCGGGAGGTAGCACAGATACGCAGTATTTT. The J gene is TRBJ2-3, the V gene TRBV5-1; 13 bases agree with TRBD2. Germline lookup yields CDR1 SGHRS and CDR2 YFSETQ. J gave up 0 bases and V 2 bases, and 3 bases lay outside the gene matches. CDR3 length equals 17 residues. The full variable domain, completed using reference TRBV5-1 and TRBJ2-3, is KAGVTQTPRYLIKTRGQQVTLSCSPISGHRSVSWYQQTPGQGLQFLFEYFSETQRNKGNFPGRFSGRQFSNSRSEMNVSTLELGDSALYLCASSFRLAGGSTDTQYFGPGTRLTVL.

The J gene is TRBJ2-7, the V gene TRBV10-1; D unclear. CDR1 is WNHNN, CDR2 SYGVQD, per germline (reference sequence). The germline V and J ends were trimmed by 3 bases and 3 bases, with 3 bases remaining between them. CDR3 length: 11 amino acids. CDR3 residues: CASSDFYEQYF. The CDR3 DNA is TGCGCCAGCAGTGACTTCTACGAGCAGTACTTC.

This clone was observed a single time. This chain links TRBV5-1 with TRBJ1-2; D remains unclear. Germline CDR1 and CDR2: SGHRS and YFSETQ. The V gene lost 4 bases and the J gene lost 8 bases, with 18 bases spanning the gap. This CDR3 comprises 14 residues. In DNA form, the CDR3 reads TGCGCCAGCAGCCCGGGGTCGGTCTATGACGGCTACACCTTC. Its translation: CASSPGSVYDGYTF.

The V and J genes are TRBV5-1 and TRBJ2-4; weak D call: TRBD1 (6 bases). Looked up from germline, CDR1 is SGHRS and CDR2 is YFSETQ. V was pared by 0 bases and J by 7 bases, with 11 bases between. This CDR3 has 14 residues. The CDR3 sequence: CASSLGTVPNIQYF. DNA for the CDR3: TGCGCCAGCAGCTTGGGGACAGTTCCGAACATTCAGTACTTC. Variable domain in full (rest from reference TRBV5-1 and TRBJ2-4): KAGVTQTPRYLIKTRGQQVTLSCSPISGHRSVSWYQQTPGQGLQFLFEYFSETQRNKGNFPGRFSGRQFSNSRSEMNVSTLELGDSALYLCASSLGTVPNIQYFGAGTRLSVL.

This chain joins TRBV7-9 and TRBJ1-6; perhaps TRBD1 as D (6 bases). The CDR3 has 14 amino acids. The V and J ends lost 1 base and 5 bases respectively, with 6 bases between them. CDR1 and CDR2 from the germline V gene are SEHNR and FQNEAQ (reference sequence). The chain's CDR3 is CASSLGQDNSPLHF. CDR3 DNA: TGTGCCAGCAGCTTAGGACAGGATAATTCACCCCTCCACTTT.

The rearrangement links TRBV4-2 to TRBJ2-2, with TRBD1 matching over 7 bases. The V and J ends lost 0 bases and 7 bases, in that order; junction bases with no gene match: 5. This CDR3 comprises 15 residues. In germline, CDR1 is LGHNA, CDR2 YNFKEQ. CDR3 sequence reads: CASSQERGLGGELFF. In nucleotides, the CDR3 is TGTGCCAGCAGCCAAGAAAGGGGGCTTGGCGGGGAGCTGTTTTTT.

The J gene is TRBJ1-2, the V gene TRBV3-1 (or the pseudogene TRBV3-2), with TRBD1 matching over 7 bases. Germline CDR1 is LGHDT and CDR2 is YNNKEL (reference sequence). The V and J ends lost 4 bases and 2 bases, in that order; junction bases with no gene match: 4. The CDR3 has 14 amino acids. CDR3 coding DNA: TGTGCCAGCAGCCCCCCGGGACAGAACTATGGCTACACCTTC. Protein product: CASSPPGQNYGYTF.

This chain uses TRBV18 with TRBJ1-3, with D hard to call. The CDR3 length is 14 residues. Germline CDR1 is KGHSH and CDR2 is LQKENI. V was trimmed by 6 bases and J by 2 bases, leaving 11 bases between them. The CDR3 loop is CASSQEGTGNTIYF. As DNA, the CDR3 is TGTGCCAGCTCCCAAGAGGGTACTGGAAACACCATATATTTT.

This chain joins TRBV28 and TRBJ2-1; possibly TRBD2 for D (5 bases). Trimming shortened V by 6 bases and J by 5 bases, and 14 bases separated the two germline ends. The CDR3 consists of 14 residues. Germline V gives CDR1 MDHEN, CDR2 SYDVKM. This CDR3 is CASSPLGHHNEQFF. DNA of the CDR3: TGTGCCAGCAGCCCACTAGGGCACCACAATGAGCAGTTCTTC.

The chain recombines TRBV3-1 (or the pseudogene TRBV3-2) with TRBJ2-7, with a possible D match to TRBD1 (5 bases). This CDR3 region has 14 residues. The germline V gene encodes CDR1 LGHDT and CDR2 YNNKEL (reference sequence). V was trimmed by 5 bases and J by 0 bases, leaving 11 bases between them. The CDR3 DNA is TGTGCCAGCAGCGCCCAGACAGTCTCCTACGAGCAGTACTTC. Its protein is CASSAQTVSYEQYF.

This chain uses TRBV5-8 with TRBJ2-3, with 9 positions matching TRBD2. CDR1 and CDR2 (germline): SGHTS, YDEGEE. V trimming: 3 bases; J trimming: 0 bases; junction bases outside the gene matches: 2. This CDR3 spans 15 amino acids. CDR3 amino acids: CASSSGLASTDTQYF. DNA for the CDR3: TGTGCCAGCAGCTCGGGACTAGCTAGCACAGATACGCAGTATTTT.

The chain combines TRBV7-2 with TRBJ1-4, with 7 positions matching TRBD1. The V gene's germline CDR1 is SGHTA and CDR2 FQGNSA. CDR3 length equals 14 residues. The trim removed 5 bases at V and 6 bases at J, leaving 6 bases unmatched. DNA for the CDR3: TGTGCCAGCAGCCGGGACAGTAATTATGAAAAACTGTTTTTT. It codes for CASSRDSNYEKLFF.

The CDR3 spells CASSPDREREQFF. CDR3 bases: TGTGCCAGCAGCCCTGACAGGGAGAGGGAGCAGTTCTTC. The rearrangement links TRBV7-3 to TRBJ2-1; TRBD1 matches at 7 bases. The CDR3 spans 13 residues. CDR1 and CDR2 (germline): SGHTA, FQGTGA. V trimming: 5 bases; J trimming: 10 bases; junction bases outside the gene matches: 8.

This CDR3 reads CAWEPGTGYNSPLHF. For the CDR3, the DNA is TGTGCCTGGGAACCCGGGACAGGGTATAATTCACCCCTCCACTTT. The chain recombines TRBV30 with TRBJ1-6, with 9 bases aligning to TRBD1. CDR1 and CDR2 (germline): GTSNPN, SVGIG (reference sequence). This CDR3 has 15 amino acids. The trim removed 5 bases at V and 4 bases at J, leaving 6 bases unmatched.

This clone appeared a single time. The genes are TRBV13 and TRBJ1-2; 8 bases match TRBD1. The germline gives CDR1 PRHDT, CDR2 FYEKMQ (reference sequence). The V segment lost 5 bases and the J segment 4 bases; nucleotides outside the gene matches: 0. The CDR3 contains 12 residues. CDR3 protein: CASSGQGYGYTF. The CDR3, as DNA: TGTGCCAGCAGCGGACAGGGCTATGGCTACACCTTC.

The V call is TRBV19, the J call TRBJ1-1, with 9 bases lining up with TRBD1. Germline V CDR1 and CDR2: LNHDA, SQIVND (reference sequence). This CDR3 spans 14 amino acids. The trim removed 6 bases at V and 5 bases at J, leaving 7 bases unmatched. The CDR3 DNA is TGTGCCAGTAGCCGTGGGACAGGGCTAACTGAAGCTTTCTTT. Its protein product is CASSRGTGLTEAFF. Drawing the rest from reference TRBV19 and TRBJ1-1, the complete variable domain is DGGITQSPKYLFRKEGQNVTLSCEQNLNHDAMYWYRQDPGQGLRLIYYSQIVNDFQKGDIAEGYSVSREKKESFPLTVTSAQKNPTAFYLCASSRGTGLTEAFFGQGTRLTVV.

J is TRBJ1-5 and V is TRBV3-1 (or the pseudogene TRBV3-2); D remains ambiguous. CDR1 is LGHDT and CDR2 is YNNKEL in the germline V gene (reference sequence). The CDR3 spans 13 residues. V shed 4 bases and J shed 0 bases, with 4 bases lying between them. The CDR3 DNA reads TGTGCCAGCAGCCCGTATAGCAATCAGCCCCAGCATTTT. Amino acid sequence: CASSPYSNQPQHF.

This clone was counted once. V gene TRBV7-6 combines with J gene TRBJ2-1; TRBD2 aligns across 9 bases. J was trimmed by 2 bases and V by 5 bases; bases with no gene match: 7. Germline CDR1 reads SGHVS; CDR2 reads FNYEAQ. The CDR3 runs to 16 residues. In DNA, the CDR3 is TGTGCCAGCAGCCAACTGCCTAGCGGGACCTACAATGAGCAGTTCTTC. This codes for CASSQLPSGTYNEQFF.

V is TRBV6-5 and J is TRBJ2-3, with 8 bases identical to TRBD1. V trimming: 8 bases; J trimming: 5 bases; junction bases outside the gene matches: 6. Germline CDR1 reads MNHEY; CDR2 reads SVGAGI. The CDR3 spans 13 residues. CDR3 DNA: TGTGCCAGCCTACGGACAGGGATAGATACGCAGTATTTT. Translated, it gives CASLRTGIDTQYF.

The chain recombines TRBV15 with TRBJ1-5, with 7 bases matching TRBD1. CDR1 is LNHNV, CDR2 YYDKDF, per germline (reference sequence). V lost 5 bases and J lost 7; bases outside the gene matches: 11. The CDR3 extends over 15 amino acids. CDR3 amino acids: CATSDTDRDGQPQHF. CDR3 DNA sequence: TGTGCCACCAGCGATACAGACAGGGATGGGCAGCCCCAGCATTTT. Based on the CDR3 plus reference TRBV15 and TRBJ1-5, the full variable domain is DAMVIQNPRYQVTQFGKPVTLSCSQTLNHNVMYWYQQKSSQAPKLLFHYYDKDFNNEADTPDNFQSRRPNTSFCFLDIRSPGLGDTAMYLCATSDTDRDGQPQHFGDGTRLSIL.

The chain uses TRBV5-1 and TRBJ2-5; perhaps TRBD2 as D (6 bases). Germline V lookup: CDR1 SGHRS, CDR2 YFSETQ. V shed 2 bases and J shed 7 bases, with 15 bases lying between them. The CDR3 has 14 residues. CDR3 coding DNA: TGCGCCAGCAGCTTACGGGCTAGCGCTGGGACCCAGTACTTC. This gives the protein CASSLRASAGTQYF.

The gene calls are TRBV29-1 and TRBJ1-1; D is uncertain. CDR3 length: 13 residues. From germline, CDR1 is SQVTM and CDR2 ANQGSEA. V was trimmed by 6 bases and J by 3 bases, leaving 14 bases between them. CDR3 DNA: TGCAGCGTCAACCAGGTCCCCGACACTGAAGCTTTCTTT. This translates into CSVNQVPDTEAFF.

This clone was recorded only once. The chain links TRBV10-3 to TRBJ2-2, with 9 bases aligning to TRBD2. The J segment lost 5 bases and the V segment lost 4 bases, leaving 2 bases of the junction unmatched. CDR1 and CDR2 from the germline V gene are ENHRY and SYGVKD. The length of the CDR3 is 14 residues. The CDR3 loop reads CAISVTSGTGELFF. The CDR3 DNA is TGTGCCATCAGTGTGACTAGCGGAACCGGGGAGCTGTTTTTT.

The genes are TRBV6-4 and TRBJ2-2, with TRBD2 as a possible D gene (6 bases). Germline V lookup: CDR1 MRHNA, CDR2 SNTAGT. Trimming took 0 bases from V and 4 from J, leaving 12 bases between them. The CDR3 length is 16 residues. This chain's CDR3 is CASSDSGGVGTGELFF. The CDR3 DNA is TGTGCCAGCAGTGACTCCGGAGGGGTGGGCACCGGGGAGCTGTTTTTT.

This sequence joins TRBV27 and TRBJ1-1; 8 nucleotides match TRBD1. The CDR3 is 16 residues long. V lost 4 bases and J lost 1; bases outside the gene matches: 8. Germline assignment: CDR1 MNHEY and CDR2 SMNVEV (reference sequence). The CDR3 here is CASSSSGGRGNTEAFF. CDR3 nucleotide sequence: TGTGCCAGCAGTTCCTCAGGGGGCAGGGGGAACACTGAAGCTTTCTTT.

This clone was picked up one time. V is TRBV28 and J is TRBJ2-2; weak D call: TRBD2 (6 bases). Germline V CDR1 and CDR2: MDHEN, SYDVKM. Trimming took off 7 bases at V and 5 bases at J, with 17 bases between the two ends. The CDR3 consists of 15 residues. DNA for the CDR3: TGTGCCAGCAATAGCCCTAGCGCAAGAACCGGGGAGCTGTTTTTT. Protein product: CASNSPSARTGELFF. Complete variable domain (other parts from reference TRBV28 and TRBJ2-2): DVKVTQSSRYLVKRTGEKVFLECVQDMDHENMFWYRQDPGLGLRLIYFSYDVKMKEKGDIPEGYSVSREKKERFSLILESASTNQTSMYLCASNSPSARTGELFFGEGSRLTVL.

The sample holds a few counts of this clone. This CDR3 reads CASSSRQGCTDTQYF. For the CDR3, the DNA is TGTGCCAGCAGCTCCAGACAGGGCTGCACAGATACGCAGTATTTT. The chain employs TRBV21-1 and TRBJ2-3; the table's D gene call, TRBD1, was not cross checked with the DNA. TRBV21-1 is annotated as a pseudogene. The CDR3 runs 15 residues.

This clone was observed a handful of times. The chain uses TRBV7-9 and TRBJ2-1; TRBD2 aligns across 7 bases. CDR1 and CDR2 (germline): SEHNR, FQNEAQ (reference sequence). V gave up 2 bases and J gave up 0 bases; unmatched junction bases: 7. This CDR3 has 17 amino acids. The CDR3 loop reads CASSLRGELSSYNEQFF. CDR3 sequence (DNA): TGTGCCAGCAGCTTACGGGGGGAGCTTAGCTCCTACAATGAGCAGTTCTTC.

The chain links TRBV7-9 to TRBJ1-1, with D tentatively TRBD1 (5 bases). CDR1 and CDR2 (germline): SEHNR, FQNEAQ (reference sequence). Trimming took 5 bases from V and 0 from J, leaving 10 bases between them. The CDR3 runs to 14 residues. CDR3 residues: CASSAGVLNTEAFF. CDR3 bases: TGTGCCAGCAGCGCGGGGGTCCTGAACACTGAAGCTTTCTTT.

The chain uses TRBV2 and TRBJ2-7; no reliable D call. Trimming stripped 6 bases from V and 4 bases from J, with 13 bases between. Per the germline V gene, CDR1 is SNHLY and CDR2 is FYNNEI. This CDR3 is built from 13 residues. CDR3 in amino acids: CASSLETGYEQYF. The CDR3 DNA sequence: TGTGCCAGCAGCCTAGAGACCGGTTACGAGCAGTACTTC.

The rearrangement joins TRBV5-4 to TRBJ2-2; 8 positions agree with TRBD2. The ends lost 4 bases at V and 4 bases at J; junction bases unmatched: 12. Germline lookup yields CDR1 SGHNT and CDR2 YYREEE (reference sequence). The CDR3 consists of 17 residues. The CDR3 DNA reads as TGTGCCAGCAGCGACCCCACGGCGGGAGGTTCCACCGGGGAGCTGTTTTTT. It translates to CASSDPTAGGSTGELFF.

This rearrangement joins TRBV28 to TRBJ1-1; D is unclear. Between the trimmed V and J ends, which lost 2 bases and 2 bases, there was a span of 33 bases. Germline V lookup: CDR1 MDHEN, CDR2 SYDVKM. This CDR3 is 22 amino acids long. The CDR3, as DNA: TGTGCCAGCAGTTTACTAATGTTCCCACCCCCGTCGCGGGGAGGGAGAAACACTGAAGCTTTCTTT. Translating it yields CASSLLMFPPPSRGGRNTEAFF.